This T cell receptor beta chain came from a study of T cell responses to AZD1222 COVID-19 vaccine. Study-wide context: Combined were second doses at about 4 or about 12 weeks. The study's findings and limits: Repertoire sampling occurred only after the peak T cell response. Spike-specific TCR breadth and depth were elevated following two AZD1222 doses. At 160-218 and 743-854, vaccine-associated CD4 TCRs were dominant, and they spanned spike.

Repertoires were generated with immunoSEQ multiplex PCR, while TCRdb's copy carries only in-frame clones and drops some. The sample records roughly 170,000 clones, about 90% being singletons. Germline V gene sequence: CDR1 LNHNV, CDR2 YYDKDF (reference sequence). V was pared by 5 bases and J by 4 bases, with 14 bases between. CDR3 length equals 15 residues. This clone was detected only a few times. No antigen is known for it. The sequencing here drew on peripheral blood, taken on day 0 of AZD1222 vaccination. This chain joins TRBV15 and TRBJ1-4; D not certain. This TCR was sampled from an adult in good health. CDR3 DNA: TGTGCCACCAGCCCTTTTCGACGGAGTAATGAAAAACTGTTTTTT. It encodes CATSPFRRSNEKLFF.